The text below deals with one T cell receptor (beta chain). Its antigen is currently not known. Base qualities are not recorded, but no much larger clone differs from it by a single base. This specimen comes from a study of T-cell reconstitution after alpha-beta-depleted transplantation in children (dated by TCRdb to the mid-2010s). Turning to the overall study: Using TCR repertoire profiling, the study followed T-cell immune reconstitution in a quantitative way in children after TCRalphabeta/CD19-depleted allogeneic hematopoietic cell transplantation.

Points the paper makes about the study in general: The frequencies of hyperexpanded clones fell over the following months, and after one year, T-cell counts and TCRbeta diversity were mostly attributed to newly produced T cells. In some patients, high TCRbeta diversity at day 60 was attributed to recipient T cells and intrathymic progenitors that had survived conditioning. Apparently early alphabetaT-cell count recovery about two months after transplant reportedly relied on only several hundred rapidly expanded clones derived from non-depleted graft cells.

The library was prepared using PCR. The run used an Illumina HiSeq 2500. TCR libraries were prepared with molecular barcoding, using unique molecular identifiers to normalize TCRbeta repertoire quantification. The public reads were run again by TCRdb, first through fastp at Q25 and then through MiXCR, and only productive beta chains were kept. Each CDR3 protein appears once, grouped with its most common genes and DNA. This sample gives approximately 980,000 distinct CDR3 sequences in total; less than 30% of them show up just once. Clones ranked in the top ten supply around 30% of the sample. The treatment or condition label corresponds to: allogeneic hematopoietic cell transplantation with graft depleted of TCRalphabeta T cells and CD19 B cells. The transplant recipients were children given TCRalphabeta/CD19-depleted allogeneic hematopoietic cell grafts. V is pared back by 0 bases and J by 5 bases, with 13 bases lying between the germline termini. Including the terminal cysteine and phenylalanine, the CDR3 comprises 15 residues. Here the CDR3 DNA is all that survives: 45 bases in frame from base 1. The germline V gene supplies CDR1 SGHRS and CDR2 YFSETQ.

The receptor comes from a boy younger than two who had a stem cell transplant for SCID, so the T cells may come from the graft donor. Source: PBMCs, mostly from graft donor cells, taken 360 days after TCRalphabeta/CD19-depleted stem cell transplant. The sequence is built from TRBV5-1 and TRBJ2-3; TRBD2 is a possible D gene, resting on 7 matching bases. The DNA sequence reads TGCGCCAGCAGCTTGGTGCGGGGGCCGGGAGATACGCAGTATTTT. It encodes CASSLVRGPGDTQYF.